These 21 T cell receptor beta chains were all obtained from the same sample, sequenced in a study of shared clonotypes between healthy human individuals. Produced via immunoSEQ multiplex PCR; TCRdb's table is partial and in-frame only. The sample records some 1 million clones, 70% to 80% being singletons. Sample: memory CD4+ T cells sorted from blood. The subset is: CD45RA-negative fraction. These receptors all stem from a man between 18 and 29 years old in good health.

The gene calls are TRBV19 and TRBJ1-1, with 9 bases fitting TRBD1. The CDR3 contains 18 residues. Per the germline V gene, CDR1 is LNHDA and CDR2 is SQIVND (reference sequence). The ends lost 3 bases at V and 1 base at J; junction bases unmatched: 12. The CDR3: CASSIPLWTGDPNTEAFF. The CDR3, as DNA: TGTGCCAGTAGTATCCCCCTCTGGACAGGGGATCCGAACACTGAAGCTTTCTTT.

Comment on this clone: At the DNA level, this CDR3 is encoded by other sequences in the same sample as well. J is TRBJ2-7 and V is TRBV6-1, with 12 nucleotides matching TRBD2. J was trimmed by 2 bases and V by 5 bases; bases with no gene match: 4. Germline V gene sequence: CDR1 MNHNS, CDR2 SASEGT. The CDR3 is 15 residues long. In DNA form, the CDR3 reads TGTGCCAGCAGTACGCTAGCGGGAGGGCCCTACGAGCAGTACTTC. Its translation: CASSTLAGGPYEQYF.

The chain has TRBV28 and TRBJ1-1; D gene ambiguous. Germline V gene data show CDR1 as MDHEN and CDR2 as SYDVKM. V lost 5 bases to trimming and J lost 7 bases, with 11 bases between them. The CDR3 has 12 residues. This CDR3 reads CASSQIRVEAFF. The CDR3 coding sequence is TGTGCCAGCAGTCAAATTAGGGTTGAAGCTTTCTTT. The whole variable domain, filled in from reference TRBV28 and TRBJ1-1, reads DVKVTQSSRYLVKRTGEKVFLECVQDMDHENMFWYRQDPGLGLRLIYFSYDVKMKEKGDIPEGYSVSREKKERFSLILESASTNQTSMYLCASSQIRVEAFFGQGTRLTVV.

Only a few counts were recorded for this clone. V and J are TRBV11-2 and TRBJ2-2, with a possible D match to TRBD1 (6 bases). The CDR3 length is 16 residues. Per germline, CDR1 SGHAT and CDR2 FQNNGV. Trimming left V 2 bases short and J 5 bases short, with 15 bases between. The CDR3 region has the DNA TGTGCCAGCAGCTTATCACCAGCCCAGGGGACCGGGGAGCTGTTTTTT. It translates to CASSLSPAQGTGELFF.

This sequence joins TRBV7-6 and TRBJ1-3; perhaps TRBD1 as D (6 bases). This CDR3 is 16 amino acids long. The V and J ends lost 5 bases and 9 bases respectively, with 23 bases between them. The germline CDR1 and CDR2 sequences are SGHVS and FNYEAQ. For the CDR3, the DNA is TGTGCCAGCAGCCACCTGGGCAGGGGCGGAGGGAGCACCATATATTTT. Translated: CASSHLGRGGGSTIYF.

The chain recombines TRBV5-1 with TRBJ1-4; D possibly corresponds to TRBD1 (6 bases). Germline CDR1 and CDR2: SGHRS and YFSETQ. V lost 0 bases and J lost 8, with 11 bases in between. CDR3 length: 14 amino acids. Here the CDR3 DNA reads TGCGCCAGCAGCTTGGACTCAGGGGAGGAAAAACTGTTTTTT. Protein product: CASSLDSGEEKLFF. The variable domain in full, completed from reference TRBV5-1 and TRBJ1-4, reads KAGVTQTPRYLIKTRGQQVTLSCSPISGHRSVSWYQQTPGQGLQFLFEYFSETQRNKGNFPGRFSGRQFSNSRSEMNVSTLELGDSALYLCASSLDSGEEKLFFGSGTQLSVL.

The chain recombines TRBV9 with TRBJ2-1; TRBD2 matches at 10 bases. The trim removed 4 bases at V and 1 base at J, leaving 5 bases unmatched. The CDR3 covers 16 residues. Germline V gene data show CDR1 as SGDLS and CDR2 as YYNGEE. The CDR3 protein is CASSLSGGASYNEQFF. The CDR3, as DNA: TGTGCCAGCAGCTTGAGCGGGGGGGCGTCCTACAATGAGCAGTTCTTC.

This sequence joins TRBV6-6 and TRBJ1-2, with D possibly matching TRBD1 (6 bases). Per the germline V gene, CDR1 is MNHNY and CDR2 is SVGAGI (reference sequence). Trimming removed 7 bases from V and 4 bases from J, with 16 bases in between. The CDR3 is 14 residues long. The CDR3 spells CASIETGGPYGYTF. CDR3 in DNA: TGTGCCAGCATAGAGACAGGAGGTCCCTATGGCTACACCTTC.

The CDR3 sequence is CASSYSNDEQYF. CDR3 in DNA: TGTGCCAGCAGTTACTCTAACGACGAGCAGTACTTC. The chain couples TRBV6-5 to TRBJ2-7, with D uncertain. From germline, CDR1 is MNHEY and CDR2 SVGAGI. V lost 0 bases to trimming and J lost 5 bases, with 5 bases between them. The CDR3 contains 12 residues.

The chain has TRBV6-6 and TRBJ2-1, with TRBD2 matching 8 bases. CDR1 and CDR2 (germline): MNHNY, SVGAGI (reference sequence). CDR3 length equals 14 residues. V lost 6 bases, J lost 6 bases, and 7 bases stayed unmatched. This chain's CDR3 is CASSPGLAANEQFF. As DNA, the CDR3 is TGTGCCAGCAGCCCAGGACTAGCCGCCAATGAGCAGTTCTTC.

Notes on this clone: The sample holds other DNA sequences that translate to the same CDR3. This sequence joins TRBV7-3 and TRBJ2-3; D possibly corresponds to TRBD2 (6 bases). The CDR3 is 14 residues long. The V gene's germline CDR1 is SGHTA and CDR2 FQGTGA. Trimming took off 1 base at V and 5 bases at J, with 10 bases between the two ends. The CDR3 bases are TGTGCCAGCAGCTTAAATAGCGGAGGAGATACGCAGTATTTT. Protein sequence: CASSLNSGGDTQYF.

The genes are TRBV21-1 and TRBJ1-5; the tabulated D call, TRBD1, remains unverified against the DNA. TRBV21-1 is a listed pseudogene. The CDR3 has 19 amino acids. CDR3 loop: CASSTTRRGDSPGNQPQHF. The CDR3 DNA is TGTGCCAGCAGCACTACCAGAAGGGGGGACAGCCCAGGCAATCAGCCCCAGCATTTT.

The chain carries TRBV7-2 and TRBJ1-2, with 10 nucleotides matching TRBD1. The CDR3 length is 15 residues. After removal of 5 bases from V and 6 bases from J, the junction contained 9 bases not matched to a gene. CDR1 is SGHTA, CDR2 FQGNSA, per germline. The CDR3 coding sequence is TGTGCCAGCAGCCCGAAAAAGACAGGGGGCGATGGCTACACCTTC. This translates into CASSPKKTGGDGYTF. Drawing the rest from reference TRBV7-2 and TRBJ1-2, the complete variable domain is GAGVSQSPSNKVTEKGKDVELRCDPISGHTALYWYRQSLGQGLEFLIYFQGNSAPDKSGLPSDRFSAERTGGSVSTLTIQRTQQEDSAVYLCASSPKKTGGDGYTFGSGTRLTVV.

V and J are TRBV7-9 and TRBJ1-6; 9 bases are a match to TRBD1. Germline assignment: CDR1 SEHNR and CDR2 FQNEAQ (reference sequence). V was pared by 10 bases and J by 4 bases, with 5 bases of the junction left unmatched. The CDR3 consists of 14 residues. The CDR3 sequence: CATGQGQYNSPLHF. CDR3 in DNA: TGTGCCACCGGACAGGGGCAATATAATTCACCCCTCCACTTT.

This clone appeared once. The rearrangement uses TRBV6-1 and TRBJ2-2, with TRBD2 matching over 9 bases. Trimming took 4 bases from V and 2 from J; bases not matched to a gene: 2. The germline CDR1 and CDR2 sequences are MNHNS and SASEGT. The CDR3 sequence is 15 residues long. The CDR3 DNA sequence: TGTGCCAGCAGTGGACTAGCGGCTAACACCGGGGAGCTGTTTTTT. It encodes CASSGLAANTGELFF.

A remark on this clone: In the same sample, other DNA sequences code for this CDR3. The V and J genes are TRBV6-5 and TRBJ2-6; a weak D match, TRBD1 (5 bases). Deletions cut 0 bases from V and 4 bases from J, with 7 bases between. CDR3 length equals 15 residues. Germline-derived CDR1 and CDR2 are MNHEY and SVGAGI. Here the CDR3 DNA reads TGTGCCAGCAGTTACTCAGGGGTCGGGGCCAACGTCCTGACTTTC. This codes for CASSYSGVGANVLTF.

The chain has TRBV5-5 and TRBJ2-5, with D perhaps matching TRBD2 (5 bases). The CDR3 runs 15 residues. The germline V and J ends were trimmed by 2 bases and 4 bases, with 15 bases remaining between them. Germline assignment: CDR1 SGHKS and CDR2 YYEKEE (reference sequence). The DNA for the CDR3 is TGTGCCAGCAGCTTTTCCCCTCTAGCTCCAGAGACCCAGTACTTC. Encoded protein: CASSFSPLAPETQYF.

On this clone itself: The sample holds other DNA sequences that translate to the same CDR3. V is TRBV10-3 and J is TRBJ1-4, with no clear D. This CDR3 is 15 amino acids long. V was cut by 3 bases and J by 4 bases, with 12 bases left in between. Germline V gives CDR1 ENHRY, CDR2 SYGVKD. The CDR3 is CAISESGGSNEKLFF. DNA of the CDR3: TGTGCCATCAGTGAATCGGGAGGAAGTAATGAAAAACTGTTTTTT.

This clone was detected only once. The V and J genes are TRBV13 and TRBJ2-5; TRBD2 might be the D (5 bases). CDR3 length: 15 amino acids. CDR1 is PRHDT and CDR2 is FYEKMQ in the germline V gene (reference sequence). V lost 7 bases and J lost 1, with 16 bases in between. The CDR3 DNA is TGTGCCAGCAAGAAGAGGGCGGCCCCCCAAGAGACCCAGTACTTC. It encodes CASKKRAAPQETQYF.

This chain uses TRBV6-1 with TRBJ2-7; D is possibly TRBD2 (5 bases). V was cut by 7 bases and J by 4 bases, with 8 bases left in between. CDR3 size: 11 residues. Germline-derived CDR1 and CDR2 are MNHNS and SASEGT. CDR3 in amino acids: CASMEEYEQYF. DNA of the CDR3: TGTGCCAGCATGGAGGAGTACGAGCAGTACTTC.

The chain is built from TRBV30 and TRBJ1-2; D call uncertain. In germline, CDR1 is GTSNPN, CDR2 SVGIG (reference sequence). V lost 2 bases to trimming and J lost 2 bases, with 12 bases between them. CDR3 length: 14 residues. This chain's CDR3 is CAWSRSRKNYGYTF. The DNA for the CDR3 is TGTGCCTGGAGTCGATCCAGAAAAAACTATGGCTACACCTTC.